These 3 T cell receptor beta chains were sequenced from one sample in a study of OX40 agonist ivuxolimab in advanced cancers. Only in-frame clones appear in the TCRdb table, and some are missing; sequencing was by immunoSEQ multiplex PCR. The repertoire holds roughly 76,000 clones, with around 83% as singletons. The sample in question was CD4+ or CD8+ T cells sorted from blood, obtained in a trial of the OX40 agonist ivuxolimab. Source of these receptors: an adult with an advanced solid tumor such as melanoma, head and neck, liver or kidney cancer.

The chain carries TRBV29-1 and TRBJ2-3; D remains unclear. The CDR3 is 12 residues long. Germline CDR1 is SQVTM and CDR2 is ANQGSEA. The ends were cut back, 4 bases at V and 6 bases at J, with 11 bases in the middle. This CDR3 is CSVVLYLDTQYF. The CDR3 nucleotides are TGCAGCGTTGTTTTATACCTTGATACGCAGTATTTT.

The chain links TRBV18 to TRBJ2-5; 10 bases are shared with TRBD2. Losses at the gene ends were 4 bases for V and 5 bases for J; bases not matched to a gene: 10. The germline V gene encodes CDR1 KGHSH and CDR2 LQKENI. The CDR3 runs 16 residues. The DNA for the CDR3 is TGTGCCAGCTCACTCCTCAGCGGGGGGGCGGACGAGACCCAGTACTTC. It translates to CASSLLSGGADETQYF.

The V and J genes are TRBV18 and TRBJ1-2, with 7 bases fitting TRBD1. The V segment lost 4 bases and the J segment 4 bases; nucleotides outside the gene matches: 12. The germline CDR1 and CDR2 sequences are KGHSH and LQKENI. CDR3 length: 16 amino acids. CDR3 amino acids: CASSLTVGQELYGYTF. The CDR3 DNA reads TGTGCCAGCTCACTTACCGTCGGACAGGAACTCTATGGCTACACCTTC.